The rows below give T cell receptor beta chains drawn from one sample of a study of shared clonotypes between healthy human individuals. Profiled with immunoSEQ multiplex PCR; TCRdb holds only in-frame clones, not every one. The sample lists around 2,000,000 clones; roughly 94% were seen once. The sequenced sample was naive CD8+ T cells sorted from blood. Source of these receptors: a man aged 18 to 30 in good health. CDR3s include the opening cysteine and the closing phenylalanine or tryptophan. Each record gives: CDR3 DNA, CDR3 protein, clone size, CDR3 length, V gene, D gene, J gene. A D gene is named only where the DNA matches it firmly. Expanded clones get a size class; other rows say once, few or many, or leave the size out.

CDR3 DNA: TGTGCCAGTAGCCGACAGAGTTCGGACTATGGCTACACCTTC
CDR3 protein: CASSRQSSDYGYTF
clone size: .
CDR3 length: 14
V gene: TRBV19
D gene: .
J gene: TRBJ1-2

CDR3 DNA: TGTGCCAGCAGTTACGGAGAGAACACCGGGGAGCTGTTTTTT
CDR3 protein: CASSYGENTGELFF
clone size: .
CDR3 length: 14
V gene: TRBV6-5
D gene: .
J gene: TRBJ2-2

CDR3 DNA: TGTGCCAGCAGCGCGGGAAGTGTCGTCGGGGTGAACGAGCAGTACTTC
CDR3 protein: CASSAGSVVGVNEQYF
clone size: .
CDR3 length: 16
V gene: TRBV9
D gene: .
J gene: TRBJ2-7

CDR3 DNA: TGTGCCAGCAGCTCGGGACAGAATAACAATGAGCAGTTCTTC
CDR3 protein: CASSSGQNNNEQFF
clone size: .
CDR3 length: 14
V gene: TRBV6-5
D gene: TRBD1
J gene: TRBJ2-1

CDR3 DNA: TGCAGCGTTGGACAGGGCGAGGCTGGCTACACCTTC
CDR3 protein: CSVGQGEAGYTF
clone size: .
CDR3 length: 12
V gene: TRBV29-1
D gene: TRBD1
J gene: TRBJ1-2

CDR3 DNA: TGTGCCAGCAGTTACGGATCAGGGGGTTCACCCCTCCACTTT
CDR3 protein: CASSYGSGGSPLHF
clone size: .
CDR3 length: 14
V gene: TRBV6-5
D gene: TRBD1
J gene: TRBJ1-6

CDR3 DNA: TGTGCCAGCAGTCTTAAGGGCGGGGAATCCCTCGACTACGAGCAGTACTTC
CDR3 protein: CASSLKGGESLDYEQYF
clone size: .
CDR3 length: 17
V gene: TRBV7-9
D gene: .
J gene: TRBJ2-7

CDR3 DNA: TGCGCCAGCAGCCAAGAATGGGGGGCCTACGAGCAGTACTTC
CDR3 protein: CASSQEWGAYEQYF
clone size: .
CDR3 length: 14
V gene: TRBV4-1
D gene: .
J gene: TRBJ2-7

CDR3 DNA: TGTGCCAGCACCCCAGGGTTGAACACTGAAGCTTTCTTT
CDR3 protein: CASTPGLNTEAFF
clone size: .
CDR3 length: 13
V gene: TRBV2
D gene: .
J gene: TRBJ1-1

CDR3 DNA: TGTGCCAGCACACAGAGCTATAGCAATCAGCCCCAGCATTTT
CDR3 protein: CASTQSYSNQPQHF
clone size: once
CDR3 length: 14
V gene: TRBV2
D gene: .
J gene: TRBJ1-5

CDR3 DNA: TGTGCCAGCAGCTACAAGCCAGATACGCAGTATTTT
CDR3 protein: CASSYKPDTQYF
clone size: .
CDR3 length: 12
V gene: TRBV5-6
D gene: .
J gene: TRBJ2-3

CDR3 DNA: TGTGCCAGCAACGGACAGGGACTAGCGGTGGATGAGCAGTTCTTC
CDR3 protein: CASNGQGLAVDEQFF
clone size: .
CDR3 length: 15
V gene: TRBV27
D gene: TRBD2
J gene: TRBJ2-1

CDR3 DNA: TGTGCCAGCAGTATCCGGGGGCCCTACAATGAGCAGTTCTTC
CDR3 protein: CASSIRGPYNEQFF
clone size: .
CDR3 length: 14
V gene: TRBV27
D gene: .
J gene: TRBJ2-1

CDR3 DNA: TGTGCCAGCAGCTCTAAGGGCTGGAGCGGGTACAATGAGCAGTTCTTC
CDR3 protein: CASSSKGWSGYNEQFF
clone size: .
CDR3 length: 16
V gene: TRBV11-2
D gene: .
J gene: TRBJ2-1

CDR3 DNA: TGTGCCAGCACCGTGGACATTGCCTACGAGCAGTACTTC
CDR3 protein: CASTVDIAYEQYF
clone size: .
CDR3 length: 13
V gene: TRBV5-4
D gene: .
J gene: TRBJ2-7

CDR3 DNA: TGCAGCGTCTACTTGGGGGGCTATCTGTTTTTT
CDR3 protein: CSVYLGGYLFF
clone size: .
CDR3 length: 11
V gene: TRBV29-1
D gene: .
J gene: TRBJ1-4

CDR3 DNA: TGTGCCAGCAGTGAACAGGGGGCGGGCACCGGGGAGCTGTTTTTT
CDR3 protein: CASSEQGAGTGELFF
clone size: .
CDR3 length: 15
V gene: TRBV2
D gene: TRBD1
J gene: TRBJ2-2

CDR3 DNA: TGTGCCAGCAGCTTGGGGACAGGGGGCTGGGAGACCCAGTACTTC
CDR3 protein: CASSLGTGGWETQYF
clone size: .
CDR3 length: 15
V gene: TRBV5-6
D gene: TRBD1
J gene: TRBJ2-5

CDR3 DNA: TGTGCCAGCAGTCTTCGGGGGGATTTCTACGAGCAGTACTTC
CDR3 protein: CASSLRGDFYEQYF
clone size: .
CDR3 length: 14
V gene: TRBV28
D gene: TRBD2
J gene: TRBJ2-7

CDR3 DNA: TGTGCCACAGATCCCGGGACAGATTTGAACACTGAAGCTTTCTTT
CDR3 protein: CATDPGTDLNTEAFF
clone size: .
CDR3 length: 15
V gene: TRBV19
D gene: TRBD1
J gene: TRBJ1-1

CDR3 DNA: TGTGCCAGCAGCCTCCGGGACAAGAGGTTCTTC
CDR3 protein: CASSLRDKRFF
clone size: .
CDR3 length: 11
V gene: TRBV7-2
D gene: .
J gene: TRBJ2-1

CDR3 DNA: TGTGCCAGCGGGACAGGGGGGTTTACCGGGGAGCTGTTTTTT
CDR3 protein: CASGTGGFTGELFF
clone size: .
CDR3 length: 14
V gene: TRBV6-5
D gene: TRBD1
J gene: TRBJ2-2

CDR3 DNA: TGTGCCAGCAGCTTAGTCGGCCTCAATCAGCCCCAGCATTTT
CDR3 protein: CASSLVGLNQPQHF
clone size: .
CDR3 length: 14
V gene: TRBV7-8
D gene: .
J gene: TRBJ1-5

CDR3 DNA: TGCAGCGTTGAAGATCAGGGGTTAGGCGCTGAAGCTTTCTTT
CDR3 protein: CSVEDQGLGAEAFF
clone size: .
CDR3 length: 14
V gene: TRBV29-1
D gene: .
J gene: TRBJ1-1

CDR3 DNA: TGCGCCAGCAGCCAAGTAGCGGGGGGTCAAGAGACCCAGTACTTC
CDR3 protein: CASSQVAGGQETQYF
clone size: .
CDR3 length: 15
V gene: TRBV4-1
D gene: TRBD2
J gene: TRBJ2-5

CDR3 DNA: TGTGCCTGGAGTCAGGGGGCGCATAGCAATCAGCCCCAGCATTTT
CDR3 protein: CAWSQGAHSNQPQHF
clone size: .
CDR3 length: 15
V gene: TRBV30
D gene: TRBD1
J gene: TRBJ1-5

CDR3 DNA: TGCGCCAGCAGTGATATCCCGGGGGTGGACACTGAAGCTTTCTTT
CDR3 protein: CASSDIPGVDTEAFF
clone size: .
CDR3 length: 15
V gene: TRBV10-2
D gene: .
J gene: TRBJ1-1

CDR3 DNA: TGTGCCAGCAGCTTAACAGGGATTACTGAAGCTTTCTTT
CDR3 protein: CASSLTGITEAFF
clone size: once
CDR3 length: 13
V gene: TRBV7-9
D gene: .
J gene: TRBJ1-1

CDR3 DNA: TGTGCCAGCAGCCCGTTGACTAGCGGGGGGTCAGCCTACGAGCAGTACTTC
CDR3 protein: CASSPLTSGGSAYEQYF
clone size: .
CDR3 length: 17
V gene: TRBV27
D gene: TRBD2
J gene: TRBJ2-7

CDR3 DNA: TGTGCCAGCAGTCCTTTACCGCCGGGACAGGTCTATGGCTACACCTTC
CDR3 protein: CASSPLPPGQVYGYTF
clone size: .
CDR3 length: 16
V gene: TRBV27
D gene: TRBD1
J gene: TRBJ1-2

CDR3 DNA: TGTGCTAGCAGACTCGTTACCGGGGAGCTGTTTTTT
CDR3 protein: CASRLVTGELFF
clone size: .
CDR3 length: 12
V gene: TRBV7-7
D gene: .
J gene: TRBJ2-2

CDR3 DNA: TGCGCCAGCAGCTTGCGGCAGGGGCCGCAAGAGACCCAGTACTTC
CDR3 protein: CASSLRQGPQETQYF
clone size: .
CDR3 length: 15
V gene: TRBV5-1
D gene: .
J gene: TRBJ2-5

CDR3 DNA: TGCAGCGCCGTTAATGAAAAACTGTTTTTT
CDR3 protein: CSAVNEKLFF
clone size: .
CDR3 length: 10
V gene: TRBV29-1
D gene: .
J gene: TRBJ1-4

CDR3 DNA: TGCGCCAGCAGCCAAGAAAGGGCGCAGGAGAATTTAAACATTCAGTACTTC
CDR3 protein: CASSQERAQENLNIQYF
clone size: .
CDR3 length: 17
V gene: TRBV4-3
D gene: .
J gene: TRBJ2-4

CDR3 DNA: TGCGCCAGCAGTCGAAACAGGGAACCGATCTTCGAGAACACTGAAGCTTTCTTT
CDR3 protein: CASSRNREPIFENTEAFF
clone size: .
CDR3 length: 18
V gene: TRBV23-1
D gene: .
J gene: TRBJ1-1

CDR3 DNA: TGCGCCAGCAGTGAGTCTGCCGGGGGCTCGGCCAAAAACATTCAGTACTTC
CDR3 protein: CASSESAGGSAKNIQYF
clone size: .
CDR3 length: 17
V gene: TRBV10-1
D gene: .
J gene: TRBJ2-4

CDR3 DNA: TGCGCCAGCAGTCTTACTAGCGGGGCCTACGAGCAGTACTTC
CDR3 protein: CASSLTSGAYEQYF
clone size: .
CDR3 length: 14
V gene: TRBV4-1
D gene: TRBD2
J gene: TRBJ2-7

CDR3 DNA: TGTGCCAGCAGTTCTAGGACGGCCTCCTACGAGCAGTACTTC
CDR3 protein: CASSSRTASYEQYF
clone size: .
CDR3 length: 14
V gene: TRBV28
D gene: .
J gene: TRBJ2-7

CDR3 DNA: TGTGCCAGCAGTTATAATATGAACACTGAAGCTTTCTTT
CDR3 protein: CASSYNMNTEAFF
clone size: .
CDR3 length: 13
V gene: TRBV28
D gene: .
J gene: TRBJ1-1

CDR3 DNA: TGTGCCAGCAGCGTAGTCCCAGGGGGCAACGAGCAGTACTTC
CDR3 protein: CASSVVPGGNEQYF
clone size: .
CDR3 length: 14
V gene: TRBV9
D gene: TRBD1
J gene: TRBJ2-7

CDR3 DNA: TGTGCCAGCAGCAGGCAAGAAAAAAACTACGAGCAGTACTTC
CDR3 protein: CASSRQEKNYEQYF
clone size: .
CDR3 length: 14
V gene: TRBV5-6
D gene: .
J gene: TRBJ2-7

CDR3 DNA: TGCAGCGTGGTTGGAGCGGGAGTGAACACCGGGGAGCTGTTTTTT
CDR3 protein: CSVVGAGVNTGELFF
clone size: .
CDR3 length: 15
V gene: TRBV29-1
D gene: TRBD2
J gene: TRBJ2-2

CDR3 DNA: TGTGCCAGTAGTGGAACATGGGACACTGAAGCTTTCTTT
CDR3 protein: CASSGTWDTEAFF
clone size: .
CDR3 length: 13
V gene: TRBV19
D gene: .
J gene: TRBJ1-1

CDR3 DNA: TGTGCCAGCAGTTTCTTTACAGGGAGTACTACTTACGAGCAGTACTTC
CDR3 protein: CASSFFTGSTTYEQYF
clone size: .
CDR3 length: 16
V gene: TRBV6-5
D gene: .
J gene: TRBJ2-7

CDR3 DNA: TGTGCCAGCAGCTCCTCGGACAGGGGCCAGACCCAGTACTTC
CDR3 protein: CASSSSDRGQTQYF
clone size: .
CDR3 length: 14
V gene: TRBV5-6
D gene: TRBD1
J gene: TRBJ2-5

CDR3 DNA: TGTGCCAGCAGTTGGACAGGGGATTCGACTGAAGCTTTCTTT
CDR3 protein: CASSWTGDSTEAFF
clone size: .
CDR3 length: 14
V gene: TRBV27
D gene: TRBD1
J gene: TRBJ1-1

CDR3 DNA: TGTGCCAGCAGTTACACCCGCGAGGGTTCCCACGAGCAGTACTTC
CDR3 protein: CASSYTREGSHEQYF
clone size: once
CDR3 length: 15
V gene: TRBV6-6
D gene: .
J gene: TRBJ2-7

CDR3 DNA: TGTGCCAGCAGTGATCCGGGACTAGCGGGGGGCCAAGAGACCCAGTACTTC
CDR3 protein: CASSDPGLAGGQETQYF
clone size: .
CDR3 length: 17
V gene: TRBV28
D gene: TRBD2
J gene: TRBJ2-5

CDR3 DNA: TGTGCCAGCTCGTTTGGGGGGGGCACTGAAGCTTTCTTT
CDR3 protein: CASSFGGGTEAFF
clone size: .
CDR3 length: 13
V gene: TRBV19
D gene: .
J gene: TRBJ1-1

CDR3 DNA: TGTGCCAGCAGCAAAGAAAGGGACGGCATCCCTAGCACAGATACGCAGTATTTT
CDR3 protein: CASSKERDGIPSTDTQYF
clone size: .
CDR3 length: 18
V gene: TRBV21-1
D gene: .
J gene: TRBJ2-3

CDR3 DNA: TGCGCCAGCAGCCTAGACCCGGGTACCGGGGAGCTGTTTTTT
CDR3 protein: CASSLDPGTGELFF
clone size: .
CDR3 length: 14
V gene: TRBV5-1
D gene: .
J gene: TRBJ2-2

CDR3 DNA: TGTGCCAGCAGCCTCAGTGTCCGGGACTTTGGGGCCGAGCAGTACTTC
CDR3 protein: CASSLSVRDFGAEQYF
clone size: .
CDR3 length: 16
V gene: TRBV4-2
D gene: .
J gene: TRBJ2-7

CDR3 DNA: TGTGCCAGCAGCTCCGTGGTACTCGGAGAGACCCAGTACTTC
CDR3 protein: CASSSVVLGETQYF
clone size: .
CDR3 length: 14
V gene: TRBV5-4
D gene: .
J gene: TRBJ2-5

CDR3 DNA: TGTGCCAGCAGCAACCCTCGGACAAATACCTACGAGCAGTACTTC
CDR3 protein: CASSNPRTNTYEQYF
clone size: .
CDR3 length: 15
V gene: TRBV2
D gene: .
J gene: TRBJ2-7